The next 30 T cell receptor beta chains were all read from a single sample in a study of T cell repertoires in cytomegalovirus infection. Their cognate antigens are unknown. TCRdb independently ran MiXCR on the reads; one entry per CDR3 protein. Of about half a million distinct CDR3 sequences detected, 33% appear once; the ten largest clones hold under 20%. Sequenced here: cultured PBMCs, sampled from culture after CMV antigen stimulation. The receptors here all came from a human donor in good health (CMV status not recorded). Some clones in this sample may be carry-over from other donors' samples.

V gene TRBV7-2 combines with J gene TRBJ2-7; D might be TRBD1 (6 bases). Germline-derived CDR1 and CDR2 are SGHTA and FQGNSA. The CDR3 totals 15 residues. With 5 bases removed from V and 4 bases from J, the gap between germline ends came to 18 bases. CDR3 region: CASSQQGFPSYEQYF. As DNA, the CDR3 is TGTGCCAGCAGCCAACAGGGTTTCCCATCATACGAGCAGTACTTC.

This clonotype was picked up a small number of times. The chain recombines TRBV11-2 with TRBJ2-5; 10 nucleotides agree with TRBD2. The junction had 2 bases not matched to a gene; V was cut back by 6 bases and J by 4 bases. CDR1 is SGHAT and CDR2 is FQNNGV in the germline V gene. The CDR3 consists of 13 residues. Here the CDR3 DNA reads TGTGCCAGCAGGGTAGCGGGAGGAGAGACCCAGTACTTC. Encoded protein: CASRVAGGETQYF.

This clonotype was recorded many times. The chain links TRBV7-2 to TRBJ2-4; D gene unclear. The CDR3 runs to 15 residues. The germline V and J ends were trimmed by 8 bases and 0 bases, with 14 bases remaining between them. Germline CDR1 SGHTA, CDR2 FQGNSA. The CDR3 DNA follows: TGTGCCAGCGCAGGAGTTGCTATAGCCAAAAACATTCAGTACTTC. Residues: CASAGVAIAKNIQYF.

The V call is TRBV6-2 or TRBV6-3, the J call TRBJ2-1; D not certain. Germline CDR1 reads MNHEY; CDR2 reads SVGEGT. The CDR3 length is 14 residues. Trimming removed 4 bases from V and 8 bases from J, with 15 bases in between. In DNA, the CDR3 is TGTGCCAGCAGTTTAGCTGGGCCCCACTATGAGCAGTTCTTC. It specifies CASSLAGPHYEQFF.

The rearrangement uses TRBV7-8 and TRBJ2-1; D is uncertain. The germline CDR1 and CDR2 sequences are SGHVS and FQNEAQ. The CDR3 is made up of 13 amino acids. Trimming took 0 bases from V and 7 from J, leaving 7 bases between them. CDR3 in DNA: TGTGCCAGCAGCTTAGCGCAAGTGAATGAGCAGTTCTTC. Translated, it gives CASSLAQVNEQFF.

The chain has TRBV27 and TRBJ2-5; D call uncertain. Germline CDR1 and CDR2: MNHEY and SMNVEV (reference sequence). This CDR3 contains 14 residues. Trimming removed 6 bases at V and 1 base at J, with 12 bases between. The CDR3 reads CASSPLATQETQYF. DNA of the CDR3: TGTGCCAGCAGCCCACTGGCGACCCAAGAGACCCAGTACTTC.

This clonotype appeared a few times. V and J are TRBV28 and TRBJ2-2; D not certain. This CDR3 has 15 residues. Trimming shortened V by 3 bases and J by 0 bases, and 8 bases separated the two germline ends. Germline V lookup: CDR1 MDHEN, CDR2 SYDVKM. In nucleotides, the CDR3 is TGTGCCAGCAGTTTCTTGACGGCGAACACCGGGGAGCTGTTTTTT. It yields the protein CASSFLTANTGELFF.

This clonotype was seen only a few times. The rearrangement uses TRBV12-3 or TRBV12-4 and TRBJ2-5; TRBD1 or TRBD2 may be the D gene (5 bases each). CDR3 length: 14 amino acids. Trimming cost V 6 bases and J 5 bases, with 16 bases left between them. The CDR3: CASSGTALHETQYF. Here the CDR3 DNA reads TGTGCCAGCAGCGGGACCGCCCTCCATGAGACCCAGTACTTC.

This clonotype was seen many times. This sequence joins TRBV28 and TRBJ1-2; TRBD1 might be the D (5 bases). The ends were cut back, 5 bases at V and 8 bases at J, with 15 bases in the middle. The CDR3 loop spans 13 amino acids. CDR1 MDHEN and CDR2 SYDVKM come from the germline V gene. The DNA of the CDR3 is TGTGCCAGCAGTATCCCGACGGGGGAGGGCTACACCTTC. As protein: CASSIPTGEGYTF.

The rearrangement uses TRBV5-4 and TRBJ1-2; 8 bases are shared with TRBD1. Germline V gene sequence: CDR1 SGHNT, CDR2 YYREEE (reference sequence). The ends lost 4 bases at V and 8 bases at J; junction bases unmatched: 10. This CDR3 contains 14 residues. The CDR3 DNA sequence: TGTGCCAGCAGCCAGCGGACAGGGTCGGGGGGCTACACCTTC. It yields the protein CASSQRTGSGGYTF.

This chain links TRBV7-9 with TRBJ2-6, with D unclear. This CDR3 region has 19 residues. Trimming removed 4 bases from V and 0 bases from J, with 19 bases in between. Germline assignment: CDR1 SEHNR and CDR2 FQNEAQ (reference sequence). CDR3 bases: TGTGCCAGCAGCTCCAGCGCGGTCACAATATTCTCTGGGGCCAACGTCCTGACTTTC. It is translated as CASSSSAVTIFSGANVLTF.

The table lists this clonotype with a few counts. V is TRBV20-1 and J is TRBJ2-1, with TRBD2 matching 11 bases. This CDR3 has 16 amino acids. Germline-derived CDR1 and CDR2 are DFQATT and SNEGSKA (reference sequence). Trimming removed 0 bases from V and 3 bases from J; junction bases left unmatched: 4. Here the CDR3 DNA reads TGCAGTGCTAGAGAGACTAGCGGGACCTACTACAATGAGCAGTTCTTC. It specifies CSARETSGTYYNEQFF.

The chain links TRBV12-3 or TRBV12-4 to TRBJ2-1; 7 bases are shared with TRBD2. J gave up 7 bases and V 6 bases, and 6 bases lay outside the gene matches. The CDR3 loop spans 13 amino acids. The CDR3 loop is CASRPSGTNEQFF. The CDR3 DNA reads as TGTGCCAGCAGGCCGAGCGGGACTAATGAGCAGTTCTTC.

V and J are TRBV24-1 and TRBJ2-5, with 8 bases aligning to TRBD1. The J segment lost 4 bases and the V segment lost 4 bases, leaving 10 bases of the junction unmatched. This CDR3 comprises 16 residues. CDR1 and CDR2 from the germline V gene are KGHDR and SFDVKD. CDR3 bases: TGTGCCACCAGTGAAAGGACAGGGCGGATGGGAGAGACCCAGTACTTC. It is translated as CATSERTGRMGETQYF.

This clonotype was seen many times. J is TRBJ1-6 and V is TRBV7-9; TRBD1 might be the D (5 bases). The V end lost 6 bases, the J end lost 8 bases, and 14 bases lay between the germline ends. The CDR3 spans 14 residues. Looked up from germline, CDR1 is SEHNR and CDR2 is FQNEAQ (reference sequence). CDR3 sequence (DNA): TGTGCCAGCAGTATCCGGGGCGGTGATTCACCCCTCCACTTT. It codes for CASSIRGGDSPLHF.

The chain recombines TRBV19 with TRBJ1-1; D unresolved. V lost 4 bases, J lost 5 bases, and 11 bases lay in between. CDR3 length: 13 amino acids. Germline V gene lookup returns CDR1 LNHDA and CDR2 SQIVND (reference sequence). CDR3 nucleotide sequence: TGTGCCAGTAGTACCCAGGTGGGGACTGAAGCTTTCTTT. Amino acids: CASSTQVGTEAFF.

This rearrangement joins TRBV29-1 to TRBJ2-7; the match to TRBD2 covers 8 bases. Germline CDR1 SQVTM, CDR2 ANQGSEA. The CDR3 contains 13 residues. The V gene end was trimmed by 6 bases and the J gene end by 0 bases; junction bases not matched to a gene: 4. The CDR3 bases are TGCAGCGTGGTTAGCGGGAACTCCTACGAGCAGTACTTC. Translating it yields CSVVSGNSYEQYF.

This clonotype was counted between two and nine times. The chain uses TRBV29-1 and TRBJ1-3; D is ambiguous. The V gene lost 4 bases and the J gene lost 4 bases, with 8 bases spanning the gap. The CDR3 spans 12 residues. The germline CDR1 and CDR2 sequences are SQVTM and ANQGSEA. The CDR3 DNA is TGCAGCGTTGGGGATGGGGGAAACACCATATATTTT. As protein: CSVGDGGNTIYF.

The rearrangement uses TRBV6-2 or TRBV6-3 and TRBJ2-7; TRBD1 aligns across 9 bases. The trim removed 0 bases at V and 2 bases at J, leaving 11 bases unmatched. The V gene's germline CDR1 is MNHEY and CDR2 SVGEGT. This CDR3 spans 18 amino acids. In DNA, the CDR3 is TGTGCCAGCAGTTACTCCCCACAGGGGGCCCAAAGGCCCTACGAGCAGTACTTC. It encodes CASSYSPQGAQRPYEQYF.

The rearrangement joins TRBV25-1 to TRBJ2-2, with TRBD2 matching over 11 bases. Germline-derived CDR1 and CDR2 are MGHDK and SYGVNS. The CDR3 spans 19 residues. V was pared by 3 bases and J by 2 bases, with 11 bases of the junction left unmatched. The CDR3 sequence: CASSEFRLAGSFNTGELFF. DNA for the CDR3: TGTGCCAGCAGTGAGTTCAGACTAGCGGGAAGTTTTAACACCGGGGAGCTGTTTTTT.

This clonotype has just a few counts. The V and J genes are TRBV29-1 and TRBJ1-3, with D maybe TRBD1 (6 bases). The V gene lost 7 bases and the J gene lost 0 bases, with 16 bases spanning the gap. The CDR3 covers 15 residues. In germline, CDR1 is SQVTM, CDR2 ANQGSEA. As DNA, the CDR3 is TGCAGCGCTAGGACAGCAGCCAGCTCTGGAAACACCATATATTTT. This translates into CSARTAASSGNTIYF.

This clonotype was counted once. The chain couples TRBV4-3 to TRBJ1-1; the D is unclear. CDR3 length: 14 amino acids. Germline loops: CDR1 LGHNA, CDR2 YSLEER. V lost 4 bases and J lost 9, with 18 bases in between. CDR3 sequence: CASSPVGNQGKAFF. The DNA for the CDR3 is TGCGCCAGCAGCCCGGTTGGCAATCAAGGAAAAGCTTTCTTT.

This chain's CDR3 is CASSLVPANTEAFF. The CDR3 nucleotides are TGTGCCAGCAGTTTAGTCCCCGCAAACACTGAAGCTTTCTTT. V and J are TRBV12-3 or TRBV12-4 and TRBJ1-1; D unclear. The germline V and J ends were trimmed by 1 base and 2 bases, with 8 bases remaining between them. The length of the CDR3 is 14 residues.

The chain links TRBV6-6 to TRBJ2-1; TRBD2 agrees at 14 bases. The CDR3 extends over 15 amino acids. CDR1 and CDR2 (germline): MNHNY, SVGAGI (reference sequence). Trimming removed 6 bases from V and 7 bases from J; junction bases left unmatched: 5. The CDR3 is CASRGTSGSGNEQFF. CDR3 sequence (DNA): TGTGCCAGCAGGGGGACTAGCGGGAGTGGGAATGAGCAGTTCTTC.

This clonotype was seen more than once but under ten times. The chain recombines TRBV19 with TRBJ2-7, with D maybe TRBD2 (6 bases). The V end lost 1 base, the J end lost 0 bases, and 10 bases lay between the germline ends. The CDR3 length is 15 residues. Germline V CDR1 and CDR2: LNHDA, SQIVND (reference sequence). The CDR3 loop is CASSIVFGGSYEQYF. The DNA of the CDR3 is TGTGCCAGTAGTATAGTATTCGGGGGCTCCTACGAGCAGTACTTC.

A few counts support this clonotype. This chain joins TRBV20-1 and TRBJ2-7; 8 bases line up with TRBD2. The CDR3 is made up of 17 amino acids. J lost 0 bases, V lost 0 bases, and 10 bases had no gene match. CDR1 and CDR2 from the germline V gene are DFQATT and SNEGSKA (reference sequence). CDR3 sequence (DNA): TGCAGTGCTAGAGATTTAGCGCTAGCGGGCCTCTCCTACGAGCAGTACTTC. Encoded protein: CSARDLALAGLSYEQYF.

The chain combines TRBV20-1 with TRBJ1-5, with 7 bases aligning to TRBD1. The CDR3 length is 16 residues. The ends lost 6 bases at V and 0 bases at J; junction bases unmatched: 11. Per germline, CDR1 DFQATT and CDR2 SNEGSKA (reference sequence). The CDR3 is CSATRDSRLSNQPQHF. CDR3 in DNA: TGCAGTGCGACACGGGACAGCCGTCTTAGCAATCAGCCCCAGCATTTT.

This clonotype showed up many times. V and J are TRBV7-2 and TRBJ2-1; TRBD1 or TRBD2 may be the D gene (5 bases each). The germline V gene has CDR1 SGHTA and CDR2 FQGNSA. The CDR3 sequence is 14 residues long. With 2 bases removed from V and 6 bases from J, the gap between germline ends came to 11 bases. The CDR3 region is CASSLIEGRNEQFF. In DNA form, the CDR3 reads TGTGCCAGCAGCTTAATAGAGGGACGCAATGAGCAGTTCTTC.

This chain connects TRBV4-1 to TRBJ1-1, with TRBD1 identical over 7 bases. V dropped 3 bases and J dropped 0; count of bases not matched to a gene: 4. There are 15 residues in the CDR3. Germline CDR1 is MGHRA and CDR2 is YSYEKL. The CDR3 sequence is CASSHEDRMNTEAFF. In nucleotides, the CDR3 is TGCGCCAGCAGCCACGAGGACAGGATGAACACTGAAGCTTTCTTT.

The chain links TRBV19 to TRBJ1-1; tentatively, D is TRBD1 (5 bases). Germline assignment: CDR1 LNHDA and CDR2 SQIVND (reference sequence). Between the trimmed V and J ends, which lost 7 bases and 0 bases, there was a span of 21 bases. The CDR3 runs to 17 residues. CDR3 DNA: TGTGCCAGTACCCGTGGGGGGGGGTACGGATTGAACACTGAAGCTTTCTTT. Translated: CASTRGGGYGLNTEAFF.